The entry below gives a single TCR beta chain sequence along with its context. There is no known antigen for this receptor. Base quality data are lacking; no much larger clone is found one base away. This CDR3 is also generated by other DNA sequences in the sample. This sample is drawn from a study of cytomegalovirus exposure and HLA in healthy donors (dated by TCRdb to the late 2010s). For the study in its entirety: According to a later analysis, one platform produced both the roughly 130 validation repertoires and the 620 or so repertoires of the first cohort. High-throughput TCR immunosequencing, statistical association of individual TCRs with disease status, and machine learning were combined to predict cytomegalovirus infection status. The study aimed to test whether signatures of past pathogen exposure could be identified by cataloging public T cell receptors. In addition to the first cohort of roughly 700 subjects, a separate validation cohort of approximately 120 different subjects was used. The paper as a whole reports these results and caveats: The study gave a list of about 160 TCR beta chains associated with cytomegalovirus. While some public TCRs were present in many individuals, most TCR sequences turned up only very rarely across donors. A later analysis found that TCRs clustered in the first cohort also tended to co-occur in the 120 validation repertoires, with 94% of cluster scores above 0. The authors suggested that the approach could potentially be generalized to other disease states and immunological phenotypes. The validation cohort had no HLA typing available for a later analysis, so co-occurrence within that cohort was assessed over all 120 or so repertoires. A few of the identified cytomegalovirus-associated TCR beta chains were confirmed in vitro to be specific for cytomegalovirus antigens. The classifier was reported to diagnose cytomegalovirus status with high specificity and sensitivity in both the original cohort and the validation cohort.

Library preparation was by the immunoSEQ multiplex PCR assay. The original methods were these. To diagnose cytomegalovirus status from the catalog of TCR beta chain sequences, a statistical classification framework was built. As stored in TCRdb, this immuneACCESS dataset retains in-frame rearrangements with V and J assigned. A fraction of the clones does not appear; measured against another copy, unresolved V genes explain less than half of the discrepancy, and the remainder lacks a known reason. The V and J calls and clone size are taken from that table; D and trimming were inferred from the DNA. For this sample the table gives more than 95,000 clones, of which about 91% were detected only once. Of the sample, more than 1.5% falls within the top ten clones. The donors were included in the validation cohort of approximately 130 subjects, a group kept apart from the roughly 700-subject first cohort.

Taken from cysteine to phenylalanine, the CDR3 has 14 residues. CDR3 DNA only is kept here, 42 bases in frame from base 1. Sequences MNHEY (CDR1) and SVGAGI (CDR2) are obtained from the germline V gene. V gives up 4 bases and J gives up 9 bases, and the segment between their germline ends measures 13 bases. This sequence was found in a man younger than 35 in good health and CMV-seronegative. Sequenced sample: PBMCs. The V and J genes are TRBV6-5 and TRBJ1-6; TRBD1 is possibly the D segment (5 matching bases). The CDR3 loop reads CASSSGRVGSPLHF. Read as DNA, the sequence is TGTGCCAGCAGTTCCGGCAGGGTCGGTTCACCCCTCCACTTT.